What follows are 23 T cell receptor beta chains derived from one specimen sequenced in a study of siplizumab effects on memory and regulatory T cells. Profiling relied on immunoSEQ multiplex PCR, and the TCRdb table lists in-frame clones only, not all of them. The repertoire holds about 91,000 clones, with about 96% as singletons. The sample consisted of naive CD4+ T cells sorted from blood. These receptors were collected from a human donor in good health.

The rearrangement joins TRBV18 to TRBJ1-1; no clear D gene. Germline loops: CDR1 KGHSH, CDR2 LQKENI. This CDR3 contains 13 residues. V was pared by 3 bases and J by 7 bases, with 12 bases between. The CDR3 bases are TGTGCCAGCTCACCGTACGGGTCTGGTGAAGCTTTCTTT. Its translation: CASSPYGSGEAFF.

The CDR3 sequence: CASSPPGRQTQYF. CDR3 in DNA: TGTGCCAGCAGCCCCCCGGGTCGCCAAACGCAGTATTTT. The chain recombines TRBV7-3 with TRBJ2-3; no clear D gene. V dropped 5 bases and J dropped 9 bases, with 15 bases sitting between them. CDR1 SGHTA and CDR2 FQGTGA come from the germline V gene. The CDR3 is 13 amino acids.

V and J are TRBV5-1 and TRBJ1-6; no definite D call. Trimming took off 0 bases at V and 0 bases at J, with 10 bases between the two ends. Germline V gene data show CDR1 as SGHRS and CDR2 as YFSETQ. This CDR3 comprises 17 residues. The chain's CDR3 is CASSLDGLSSYNSPLHF. The CDR3 coding sequence is TGCGCCAGCAGCTTGGACGGACTGAGCTCCTATAATTCACCCCTCCACTTT.

The gene calls are TRBV29-1 and TRBJ1-5; 7 bases line up with TRBD1. The length of the CDR3 is 13 residues. With V trimmed by 5 bases and J by 4 bases, 5 bases remained unmatched. The germline gives CDR1 SQVTM, CDR2 ANQGSEA. CDR3: CSVQGDPNQPQHF. As DNA, the CDR3 is TGCAGCGTTCAGGGGGACCCGAATCAGCCCCAGCATTTT.

V gene TRBV5-4 combines with J gene TRBJ2-5; D call uncertain. Per germline, CDR1 SGHNT and CDR2 YYREEE (reference sequence). The CDR3 totals 13 residues. Trimming took off 2 bases at V and 1 base at J, with 6 bases between the two ends. The CDR3 spells CASSFGFQETQYF. DNA of the CDR3: TGTGCCAGCAGCTTTGGGTTCCAAGAGACCCAGTACTTC.

The chain links TRBV10-1 to TRBJ1-4; maybe TRBD1 (5 bases). The length of the CDR3 is 16 residues. Deletions cut 2 bases from V and 8 bases from J, with 18 bases between. From germline, CDR1 is WNHNN and CDR2 SYGVQD (reference sequence). Here the CDR3 reads CASSEGTARGDEKLFF. The CDR3 DNA sequence: TGCGCCAGCAGTGAGGGGACGGCCCGGGGGGACGAAAAACTGTTTTTT.

The V and J genes are TRBV9 and TRBJ1-5; 8 positions match TRBD1. V shed 5 bases and J 7 bases; nucleotides not matched to a gene: 8. The CDR3 runs to 14 residues. Per the germline V gene, CDR1 is SGDLS and CDR2 is YYNGEE. CDR3 in DNA: TGTGCCAGCAGTCAAACAGGGGGGCGACAGCCCCAGCATTTT. Protein: CASSQTGGRQPQHF. The full variable domain, rest sourced from reference TRBV9 and TRBJ1-5, is DSGVTQTPKHLITATGQRVTLRCSPRSGDLSVYWYQQSLDQGLQFLIQYYNGEERAKGNILERFSAQQFPDLHSELNLSSLELGDSALYFCASSQTGGRQPQHFGDGTRLSIL.

The chain links TRBV9 to TRBJ1-2, with D unresolved. Trimming removed 3 bases from V and 5 bases from J, with 2 bases in between. The CDR3 contains 10 residues. CDR1 and CDR2 (germline): SGDLS, YYNGEE. The CDR3 protein is CASSGYGYTF. For the CDR3, the DNA is TGTGCCAGCAGCGGGTATGGCTACACCTTC. Full variable domain (remainder filled in from reference TRBV9 and TRBJ1-2): DSGVTQTPKHLITATGQRVTLRCSPRSGDLSVYWYQQSLDQGLQFLIQYYNGEERAKGNILERFSAQQFPDLHSELNLSSLELGDSALYFCASSGYGYTFGSGTRLTVV.

This chain connects TRBV4-1 to TRBJ2-1, with a possible D match to TRBD1 (6 bases). Germline assignment: CDR1 MGHRA and CDR2 YSYEKL. The CDR3 is 17 amino acids. Trimming shortened V by 5 bases and J by 0 bases, and 17 bases separated the two germline ends. The DNA for the CDR3 is TGCGCCAGCAGCGTTCAACAGGGAATGAGCTCCTACAATGAGCAGTTCTTC. Protein sequence: CASSVQQGMSSYNEQFF.

The chain links TRBV28 to TRBJ2-2, with TRBD2 matching 8 bases. Germline CDR1 MDHEN, CDR2 SYDVKM. Germline trimming cut 4 bases from V and 3 bases from J; bases unmatched to any gene: 4. The CDR3 sequence is 15 residues long. CDR3 nucleotides: TGTGCCAGCAGTTCGGGAGGGCGGGACACCGGGGAGCTGTTTTTT. Protein product: CASSSGGRDTGELFF.

V usage is TRBV6-5 and J usage is TRBJ1-2, with D possibly being TRBD1 (5 bases). Germline V gene lookup returns CDR1 MNHEY and CDR2 SVGAGI. The CDR3 runs to 14 residues. V shed 0 bases and J shed 3 bases, with 8 bases lying between them. CDR3 DNA sequence: TGTGCCAGCAGTTACTCGGGGGGTGACTATGGCTACACCTTC. Translation gives CASSYSGGDYGYTF.

V usage is TRBV2 and J usage is TRBJ1-6; D possibly corresponds to TRBD1 (6 bases). The CDR3 contains 14 residues. Trimming took 2 bases from V and 7 from J, leaving 9 bases between them. Germline V gives CDR1 SNHLY, CDR2 FYNNEI. The CDR3 bases are TGTGCCAGCAGTGAAAGGACAGAAAATTCACCCCTCCACTTT. Translation gives CASSERTENSPLHF.

This chain uses TRBV27 with TRBJ2-5; 10 bases are a match to TRBD2. V lost 1 base, J lost 1 base, and 3 bases stayed unmatched. Germline CDR1 reads MNHEY; CDR2 reads SMNVEV (reference sequence). The CDR3 is made up of 16 amino acids. CDR3 DNA sequence: TGTGCCAGCAGTTTATTAAGGACTAGCGGCCAAGAGACCCAGTACTTC. Its translation is CASSLLRTSGQETQYF.

This chain connects TRBV9 to TRBJ1-5, with a possible D match to TRBD1 (5 bases). This CDR3 region has 15 residues. Germline V gene data show CDR1 as SGDLS and CDR2 as YYNGEE. Trimming removed 1 base from V and 6 bases from J, with 14 bases in between. The CDR3 nucleotides read TGTGCCAGCAGCGTATTCGGAGGGGTAGGTCAGCCCCAGCATTTT. Translating gives CASSVFGGVGQPQHF.

The CDR3 loop is CASRGGIAKNIQYF. In DNA form, the CDR3 reads TGTGCCAGCAGGGGGGGTATAGCCAAAAACATTCAGTACTTC. V is TRBV2 and J is TRBJ2-4, with D perhaps TRBD2 (6 bases). V lost 6 bases to trimming and J lost 0 bases, with 9 bases between them. This CDR3 has 14 residues. Germline assignment: CDR1 SNHLY and CDR2 FYNNEI.

The gene calls are TRBV28 and TRBJ1-2, with 7 nucleotides matching TRBD1. The V segment lost 6 bases and the J segment 3 bases; nucleotides outside the gene matches: 10. Germline V gene lookup returns CDR1 MDHEN and CDR2 SYDVKM. The CDR3 runs to 15 residues. The CDR3 DNA is TGTGCCAGCAGGGGCTCGACAGGGACTGACTATGGCTACACCTTC. This translates into CASRGSTGTDYGYTF.

The chain recombines TRBV6-1 with TRBJ1-4; 10 bases align to TRBD1. V shed 3 bases, J shed 5 bases, and the junction held 3 bases outside the gene matches. This CDR3 has 15 amino acids. Germline values: CDR1 MNHNS, CDR2 SASEGT. CDR3 protein: CASSDRQGANEKLFF. The CDR3 DNA reads TGTGCCAGCAGTGATCGACAGGGGGCAAATGAAAAACTGTTTTTT.

This chain uses TRBV7-3 with TRBJ1-2; D remains unclear. V was trimmed by 1 base and J by 6 bases, leaving 15 bases between them. CDR3 length: 15 residues. The germline V gene has CDR1 SGHTA and CDR2 FQGTGA. The CDR3 DNA sequence: TGTGCCAGCAGCTTAAACGCAGGAGGATTTGATGGCTACACCTTC. As protein: CASSLNAGGFDGYTF.

The rearrangement joins TRBV21-1 to TRBJ2-7. TRBV21-1 is a listed pseudogene. The CDR3 covers 14 residues. The CDR3 protein is CASTQGGAVYEQYF. The CDR3 nucleotides read TGTGCCAGCACCCAGGGGGGGGCCGTCTACGAGCAGTACTTC.

On this clone itself: A read error may produce the germline difference seen at one junction end. V usage is TRBV6-5 and J usage is TRBJ2-3; D tentatively reads TRBD1 or TRBD2 (7 bases each). The germline V gene encodes CDR1 MNHEY and CDR2 SVGAGI. This CDR3 is 14 amino acids long. The chain's CDR3 is CRRRQGGGTDTQYF. The CDR3 DNA reads TGCCGACGACGACAGGGAGGGGGCACAGATACGCAGTATTTT.

The chain is built from TRBV12-5 and TRBJ1-2, with 9 bases lining up with TRBD1. CDR1 is LGHNT and CDR2 is FRNRAP in the germline V gene. The CDR3 spans 16 residues. V was clipped by 3 bases and J by 3 bases; unmatched bases: 8. The CDR3 loop reads CASGFPSRDRDYGYTF. As DNA, the CDR3 is TGTGCTAGTGGTTTCCCATCCCGGGACAGGGACTATGGCTACACCTTC. The entire variable domain, with the rest obtained from reference TRBV12-5 and TRBJ1-2, is as follows: DARVTQTPRHKVTEMGQEVTMRCQPILGHNTVFWYRQTMMQGLELLAYFRNRAPLDDSGMPKDRFSAEMPDATLATLKIQPSEPRDSAVYFCASGFPSRDRDYGYTFGSGTRLTVV.

The chain combines TRBV5-4 with TRBJ2-5, with 8 bases fitting TRBD2. After removal of 4 bases from V and 5 bases from J, the junction contained 10 bases not matched to a gene. The CDR3 runs 15 residues. Per the germline V gene, CDR1 is SGHNT and CDR2 is YYREEE (reference sequence). CDR3 coding DNA: TGTGCCAGCAGCCCCCGGGGGGGCGGGGTGGAGACCCAGTACTTC. This gives the protein CASSPRGGGVETQYF.

This sequence joins TRBV6-5 and TRBJ2-5; weak D call: TRBD1 (6 bases). Trimming pared 6 bases from V and 1 base from J, leaving 12 bases between. The CDR3 loop spans 14 amino acids. Germline V CDR1 and CDR2: MNHEY, SVGAGI. The CDR3 spells CASSLNRAQETQYF. The CDR3 bases are TGTGCCAGCAGCCTTAACAGGGCCCAAGAGACCCAGTACTTC.